This T cell receptor (beta chain) was recovered during a study of blood T cell repertoires in COVID-19. Study-level background: Acute and convalescent COVID-19 specimens originated in the United States, Italy and Spain.

A note on this clone: This same CDR3 is encoded by further DNA sequences in the sample.

The V end lost 0 bases, the J end lost 6 bases, and 9 bases lay between the germline ends. Germline V gene lookup returns CDR1 SGHRS and CDR2 YFSETQ. The CDR3 has 13 amino acids. How the authors handled the data: Quantification of nucleated cells was approximated via reference gene primer amplification. The assay was immunoSEQ multiplex PCR, and TCRdb's table has in-frame clones only and misses some. D and trimming come from the DNA, and the V and J calls and clone size come from that table. Of a few hundred thousand clones in the sample, approximately 84% were seen once. Across about two dozen US areas, participants ranged in age from about 18 to 100 years. Each recovered donor of Cohort 3 presented with two negative PCRs, clearance, or symptom resolution.

The source of this sequence is a man between 40 and 49 years old who had recovered from COVID-19. The V and J genes are TRBV5-1 and TRBJ1-2; a possible D gene is TRBD1 (5 bases). Source material: PBMCs or T cells enriched from blood (not recorded which). The CDR3 region is CASSLGRGDGYTF. CDR3 DNA sequence: TGCGCCAGCAGCTTGGGCCGGGGGGATGGCTACACCTTC. Full variable domain (rest looked up from reference TRBV5-1 and TRBJ1-2): KAGVTQTPRYLIKTRGQQVTLSCSPISGHRSVSWYQQTPGQGLQFLFEYFSETQRNKGNFPGRFSGRQFSNSRSEMNVSTLELGDSALYLCASSLGRGDGYTFGSGTRLTVV.